The 25 T cell receptor beta chains given below trace back to one sample, sequenced in a study of long-term antiretroviral therapy in people with HIV. A v3.0 immunoSEQ assay was performed at survey level. Using immunoSEQ multiplex PCR, the repertoire was profiled, and TCRdb retains in-frame clones only, with some absent. Among roughly 38,000 clones, more than 80% were seen once, and the ten largest hold about 5.8%. Sequenced here: unsorted PBMCs, sampled 3.4 years after starting antiretroviral therapy. These receptors originate from a man aged 25 to 45 with HIV.

The chain has TRBV2 and TRBJ1-4; 7 bases match TRBD1. The germline CDR1 and CDR2 sequences are SNHLY and FYNNEI. V was clipped by 2 bases and J by 5 bases; unmatched bases: 5. The CDR3 is made up of 15 amino acids. The chain's CDR3 is CASSESGQLNEKLFF. The CDR3 DNA follows: TGTGCCAGCAGTGAATCGGGACAGTTAAATGAAAAACTGTTTTTT.

This clone was counted between two and nine times. The gene calls are TRBV29-1 and TRBJ2-1, with no clear D. The V end was cut by 3 bases, the J end by 4 bases, with 4 bases between. CDR3 length equals 11 residues. CDR1 is SQVTM, CDR2 ANQGSEA, per germline. CDR3 loop: CSVEVYNEQFF. Here the CDR3 DNA reads TGCAGCGTTGAGGTTTACAATGAGCAGTTCTTC.

The CDR3 loop reads CASSSITGGGREQYF. The CDR3, as DNA: TGTGCCAGCAGTTCTATCACAGGGGGCGGACGAGAGCAGTACTTC. V usage is TRBV27 and J usage is TRBJ2-7, with TRBD1 identical over 9 bases. J was trimmed by 7 bases and V by 4 bases; bases with no gene match: 11. Germline V CDR1 and CDR2: MNHEY, SMNVEV (reference sequence). The CDR3 covers 15 residues.

The rearrangement joins TRBV19 to TRBJ2-3; D uncertain. The CDR3 runs 11 residues. In germline, CDR1 is LNHDA, CDR2 SQIVND (reference sequence). Between the trimmed V and J ends, which lost 3 bases and 7 bases, there was a span of 5 bases. The CDR3 DNA reads TGTGCCAGTAGTATTCAGAATACGCAGTATTTT. It yields the protein CASSIQNTQYF.

The chain couples TRBV27 to TRBJ2-1; D gene uncertain. The CDR3 consists of 16 residues. In germline, CDR1 is MNHEY, CDR2 SMNVEV (reference sequence). V gave up 0 bases and J gave up 7 bases, with 16 bases separating them. The DNA for the CDR3 is TGTGCCAGCAGTTTATCGATTTATCAGGTTACGAATGAGCAGTTCTTC. It is translated as CASSLSIYQVTNEQFF.

The rearrangement links TRBV27 to TRBJ1-2; 8 positions agree with TRBD1. The CDR3 extends over 14 amino acids. Trimming took 5 bases from V and 6 from J; bases not matched to a gene: 8. In germline, CDR1 is MNHEY, CDR2 SMNVEV (reference sequence). CDR3 loop: CASSSRGRWDGYTF. The CDR3 DNA is TGTGCCAGCAGTAGCAGGGGGCGCTGGGATGGCTACACCTTC.

The rearrangement links TRBV5-1 to TRBJ1-2; possible D gene TRBD1, 5 bases. V was trimmed by 0 bases and J by 4 bases, leaving 13 bases between them. Germline assignment: CDR1 SGHRS and CDR2 YFSETQ. There are 15 residues in the CDR3. CDR3 coding DNA: TGCGCCAGCAGCTTGGGTCAGGGCTCTAGCTATGGCTACACCTTC. Translation: CASSLGQGSSYGYTF.

This sequence joins TRBV18 and TRBJ1-2; 8 bases map to TRBD1. The junction had 9 bases not matched to a gene; V was cut back by 5 bases and J by 4 bases. The CDR3 extends over 15 amino acids. Germline CDR1 and CDR2: KGHSH and LQKENI. CDR3 sequence reads: CASSVDRGKGYGYTF. CDR3 in DNA: TGTGCCAGCTCAGTCGACAGGGGCAAGGGCTATGGCTACACCTTC.

This chain connects TRBV7-8 to TRBJ2-7; 8 bases agree with TRBD2. The CDR3 consists of 14 residues. Germline lookup yields CDR1 SGHVS and CDR2 FQNEAQ. The V gene end was trimmed by 0 bases and the J gene end by 3 bases; junction bases not matched to a gene: 1. CDR3 coding DNA: TGTGCCAGCAGCTTAGCGGGACTAGACTACGAGCAGTACTTC. Its protein is CASSLAGLDYEQYF. The full variable domain, its missing parts supplied by reference TRBV7-8 and TRBJ2-7, is GAGVSQSPRYKVAKRGQDVALRCDPISGHVSLFWYQQALGQGPEFLTYFQNEAQLDKSGLPSDRFFAERPEGSVSTLKIQRTQQEDSAVYLCASSLAGLDYEQYFGPGTRLTVT.

The rearrangement joins TRBV11-2 to TRBJ2-7, with 11 bases matching TRBD2. The ends lost 1 base at V and 4 bases at J; junction bases unmatched: 0. Germline V gene sequence: CDR1 SGHAT, CDR2 FQNNGV. The CDR3 runs to 14 residues. The CDR3 nucleotides read TGTGCCAGCAGCTTAGCTAGCGGGGGGTACGAGCAGTACTTC. It encodes CASSLASGGYEQYF.

The chain has TRBV6-6 and TRBJ2-7, with a possible D match to TRBD1 (5 bases). V dropped 6 bases and J dropped 5 bases, with 17 bases sitting between them. This CDR3 has 14 amino acids. In germline, CDR1 is MNHNY, CDR2 SVGAGI (reference sequence). The DNA of the CDR3 is TGTGCCAGCAGCGACAGCCGGCGTGGGGACGAGCAGTACTTC. The encoded protein is CASSDSRRGDEQYF.

The V gene is TRBV6-6, the J gene TRBJ2-7; 8 nucleotides align to TRBD1. Germline CDR1 is MNHNY and CDR2 is SVGAGI (reference sequence). This CDR3 is 15 amino acids long. With 1 base clipped from V and 4 bases from J, the junction kept 6 bases outside the gene matches. CDR3 in DNA: TGTGCCAGCAGTTACTTCTCGACAGGGGAGTACGAGCAGTACTTC. This gives the protein CASSYFSTGEYEQYF.

The chain is built from TRBV20-1 and TRBJ2-7; unclear D gene. The CDR3 is 11 residues long. Germline CDR1 is DFQATT and CDR2 is SNEGSKA (reference sequence). Trimming took off 4 bases at V and 1 base at J, with 5 bases between the two ends. The CDR3 DNA reads as TGCAGTGCTACTAGTTCCTACGAGCAGTACTTC. Translation: CSATSSYEQYF.

The table lists this clone with a few counts. The chain couples TRBV5-4 to TRBJ2-7; TRBD2 agrees at 9 bases. The V and J ends lost 4 bases and 3 bases, in that order; junction bases with no gene match: 2. This CDR3 is built from 13 residues. Germline assignment: CDR1 SGHNT and CDR2 YYREEE (reference sequence). CDR3 sequence (DNA): TGTGCCAGCAGCCAGACTAGCGGCTACGAGCAGTACTTC. This sequence encodes CASSQTSGYEQYF.

This clone showed up just once. The chain carries TRBV11-2 and TRBJ2-7; D ambiguous. The V gene lost 4 bases and the J gene lost 6 bases, with 16 bases spanning the gap. Germline V lookup: CDR1 SGHAT, CDR2 FQNNGV. The CDR3 has 14 residues. Here the CDR3 reads CASSSTLSLVEQYF. CDR3 nucleotides: TGTGCCAGCAGCTCAACCCTTTCCTTGGTCGAGCAGTACTTC.

The table lists this clone with a few counts. V and J are TRBV7-2 and TRBJ1-5, with D maybe TRBD1 (6 bases). Between the trimmed V and J ends, which lost 5 bases and 3 bases, there was a span of 11 bases. CDR1 and CDR2 from the germline V gene are SGHTA and FQGNSA. The CDR3 is 14 residues long. This CDR3 is CASSPRQVNQPQHF. CDR3 nucleotides: TGTGCCAGCAGCCCAAGACAGGTCAATCAGCCCCAGCATTTT.

This clone is a singleton in its sample. This chain uses TRBV27 with TRBJ2-7, with D perhaps being TRBD1 or TRBD2 (5 bases each). CDR1 and CDR2 from the germline V gene are MNHEY and SMNVEV (reference sequence). There are 16 residues in the CDR3. The V end lost 3 bases, the J end lost 0 bases, and 15 bases lay between the germline ends. CDR3 in amino acids: CASSFGFGADSYEQYF. CDR3 in DNA: TGTGCCAGCAGTTTCGGCTTCGGGGCGGACTCCTACGAGCAGTACTTC.

The chain carries TRBV9 and TRBJ2-5, with 8 bases matching TRBD2. The trim removed 0 bases at V and 7 bases at J, leaving 2 bases unmatched. Germline V gene sequence: CDR1 SGDLS, CDR2 YYNGEE. The CDR3 totals 13 residues. As DNA, the CDR3 is TGTGCCAGCAGCGTAGCCCGGGGGGGGACCCAGTACTTC. This encodes CASSVARGGTQYF.

V usage is TRBV6-6 and J usage is TRBJ2-7; no clear D gene. V was cut by 6 bases and J by 2 bases, with 14 bases left in between. The germline CDR1 and CDR2 sequences are MNHNY and SVGAGI (reference sequence). The CDR3 runs 14 residues. This chain's CDR3 is CASSPGRKAYEQYF. The CDR3 nucleotides are TGTGCCAGCAGCCCAGGAAGAAAGGCCTACGAGCAGTACTTC.

V is TRBV28 and J is TRBJ2-7; D is ambiguous. Germline V gene lookup returns CDR1 MDHEN and CDR2 SYDVKM. The CDR3 runs 12 residues. V lost 4 bases and J lost 4, with 8 bases in between. The CDR3 sequence is CASSWVWYEQYF. The CDR3 DNA follows: TGTGCCAGCAGTTGGGTATGGTACGAGCAGTACTTC. Filled out from reference TRBV28 and TRBJ2-7, the complete variable domain reads DVKVTQSSRYLVKRTGEKVFLECVQDMDHENMFWYRQDPGLGLRLIYFSYDVKMKEKGDIPEGYSVSREKKERFSLILESASTNQTSMYLCASSWVWYEQYFGPGTRLTVT.

The chain employs TRBV7-8 and TRBJ2-3; no definite D call. Between the trimmed V and J ends, which lost 1 base and 3 bases, there was a span of 14 bases. The CDR3 covers 16 residues. CDR1 is SGHVS and CDR2 is FQNEAQ in the germline V gene. CDR3 in amino acids: CASSLEGSEWTDTQYF. CDR3 DNA sequence: TGTGCCAGCAGCTTAGAAGGTTCAGAATGGACAGATACGCAGTATTTT.

This sequence joins TRBV5-1 and TRBJ1-2; 8 nucleotides line up with TRBD1. V lost 0 bases and J lost 5; bases outside the gene matches: 6. Germline CDR1 reads SGHRS; CDR2 reads YFSETQ. The CDR3 is made up of 15 amino acids. In DNA, the CDR3 is TGCGCCAGCAGCTTGGGGGCAGGGGGCATGTATGGCTACACCTTC. It is translated as CASSLGAGGMYGYTF.

The rearrangement links TRBV7-2 to TRBJ2-1, with TRBD2 matching over 14 bases. The junction had 7 bases not matched to a gene; V was cut back by 6 bases and J by 9 bases. The CDR3 totals 15 residues. CDR1 and CDR2 (germline): SGHTA, FQGNSA. In nucleotides, the CDR3 is TGTGCCAGCAGACCACCCGGGACTAGCGGGGGTGAGCAGTTCTTC. It codes for CASRPPGTSGGEQFF.

J is TRBJ2-2 and V is TRBV4-1; D gene uncertain. Germline assignment: CDR1 MGHRA and CDR2 YSYEKL. The length of the CDR3 is 14 residues. Trimming removed 8 bases at V and 4 bases at J, with 14 bases between. CDR3 loop: CASEVTAGTGELFF. In nucleotides, the CDR3 is TGCGCCAGCGAGGTTACGGCCGGCACCGGGGAGCTGTTTTTT.

In its sample, this clone was seen a few times. The J gene is TRBJ2-7, the V gene TRBV2; 7 bases line up with TRBD2. CDR1 and CDR2 (germline): SNHLY, FYNNEI. The CDR3 is 16 amino acids. Trimming at V came to 4 bases and at J to 3 bases, leaving 12 bases not matched to a gene. The CDR3 reads CASSASTGTTNYEQYF. In DNA, the CDR3 is TGTGCCAGCAGTGCATCGACCGGGACTACAAACTACGAGCAGTACTTC.